This section outlines one T cell receptor (beta chain) sequence together with its context. Trimming pared 8 bases from V and 7 bases from J, leaving 15 bases between. The CDR3 contains 14 residues. Germline CDR1 MNHEY, CDR2 SMNVEV (reference sequence). This entry is derived from a study of blood T cell repertoires in COVID-19. Study background: COVID-19 samples from acute and convalescent phases originated in the United States, Italy and Spain.

Assay used: immunoSEQ multiplex PCR; TCRdb lists only in-frame clones, some missing. The sample consists of under 350,000 clones, 89% of them appearing once. Sample: peripheral blood. This clonotype originated in a man aged 50 to 60 with acute or convalescent COVID-19. This chain uses TRBV27 with TRBJ1-6; D gene unclear. In DNA form, the CDR3 reads TGTGCCAGCCGCCTCCCAGGCCAGAATTCACCCCTCCACTTT. This sequence encodes CASRLPGQNSPLHF.